The 25 T cell receptor beta chains in this list originate from one sample, sequenced in a study of radiation and T cells in renal cell carcinoma. Clones were sequenced by immunoSEQ multiplex PCR, and TCRdb holds only the in-frame ones, with some missing. This table holds 100,000 to 150,000 clones, roughly 80% found once. Regarding time point: baseline pretreatment blood. Treatment described: 15 Gy SBRT to primary tumor, nephrectomy 4 weeks later. The material was blood, obtained from a patient whose treatment included radiotherapy and nephrectomy. The receptors were gathered from a woman between 55 and 75 years old with renal cell carcinoma.

The chain combines TRBV19 with TRBJ2-6, with D maybe TRBD1 (5 bases). CDR3 length: 15 residues. V was cut by 8 bases and J by 0 bases, with 11 bases left in between. Germline CDR1 and CDR2: LNHDA and SQIVND (reference sequence). The CDR3 DNA is TGTGCCAGTTCTGTGGGGCACTCTGGGGCCAACGTCCTGACTTTC. Amino acid sequence: CASSVGHSGANVLTF.

This chain joins TRBV7-9 and TRBJ2-3; 8 bases map to TRBD2. Germline values: CDR1 SEHNR, CDR2 FQNEAQ (reference sequence). With 3 bases clipped from V and 2 bases from J, the junction kept 10 bases outside the gene matches. This CDR3 comprises 17 residues. Written as DNA, the CDR3 is TGTGCCAGCAGCTTTTCGTTCGTAGCGGGGCCCACAGATACGCAGTATTTT. This sequence encodes CASSFSFVAGPTDTQYF. The full variable domain, its missing parts supplied by reference TRBV7-9 and TRBJ2-3, is DTGVSQNPRHKITKRGQNVTFRCDPISEHNRLYWYRQTLGQGPEFLTYFQNEAQLEKSRLLSDRFSAERPKGSFSTLEIQRTEQGDSAMYLCASSFSFVAGPTDTQYFGPGTRLTVL.

The chain carries TRBV28 and TRBJ1-2; a possible D gene is TRBD1 (6 bases). Germline V gene lookup returns CDR1 MDHEN and CDR2 SYDVKM. V gave up 6 bases and J gave up 2 bases, with 13 bases separating them. The CDR3 loop spans 14 amino acids. This CDR3 is CASSSGAPNYGYTF. CDR3 nucleotide sequence: TGTGCCAGCAGCTCAGGGGCGCCGAACTATGGCTACACCTTC.

This chain uses TRBV7-9 with TRBJ1-1; D gene ambiguous. This CDR3 contains 11 residues. Trimming stripped 2 bases from V and 6 bases from J, with 4 bases between. Looked up from germline, CDR1 is SEHNR and CDR2 is FQNEAQ (reference sequence). The CDR3 DNA is TGTGCCAGCAGCTTAAGCGCTGAAGCTTTCTTT. It yields the protein CASSLSAEAFF. The full variable domain, rest sourced from reference TRBV7-9 and TRBJ1-1, is DTGVSQNPRHKITKRGQNVTFRCDPISEHNRLYWYRQTLGQGPEFLTYFQNEAQLEKSRLLSDRFSAERPKGSFSTLEIQRTEQGDSAMYLCASSLSAEAFFGQGTRLTVV.

The V gene is TRBV9, the J gene TRBJ1-5; D unclear. The germline V and J ends were trimmed by 0 bases and 7 bases, with 11 bases remaining between them. Per the germline V gene, CDR1 is SGDLS and CDR2 is YYNGEE. The CDR3 consists of 14 residues. The CDR3: CASSVGGGPQPQHF. Written as DNA, the CDR3 is TGTGCCAGCAGCGTAGGAGGCGGACCCCAGCCCCAGCATTTT. Complete variable domain (other parts from reference TRBV9 and TRBJ1-5): DSGVTQTPKHLITATGQRVTLRCSPRSGDLSVYWYQQSLDQGLQFLIQYYNGEERAKGNILERFSAQQFPDLHSELNLSSLELGDSALYFCASSVGGGPQPQHFGDGTRLSIL.

This clone was observed a single time. This chain links TRBV4-2 with TRBJ2-3; TRBD1 is a possible D gene (6 bases). This CDR3 region has 15 residues. Trimming shortened V by 1 base and J by 4 bases, and 12 bases separated the two germline ends. Per the germline V gene, CDR1 is LGHNA and CDR2 is YNFKEQ. Here the CDR3 DNA reads TGTGCCAGCAGCCAAGTTACAGGGCTTGCAGATACGCAGTATTTT. Translating it yields CASSQVTGLADTQYF.

The gene calls are TRBV30 and TRBJ2-1; 7 bases map to TRBD1. The CDR3 consists of 15 residues. V lost 0 bases to trimming and J lost 6 bases; unmatched junction nucleotides: 8. Per germline, CDR1 GTSNPN and CDR2 SVGIG (reference sequence). The DNA of the CDR3 is TGTGCCTGGAGTGTCCGACAGGGAGTCGGCAATGAGCAGTTCTTC. Translated, it gives CAWSVRQGVGNEQFF.

V and J are TRBV5-6 and TRBJ2-3; D unresolved. This CDR3 contains 13 residues. The V gene lost 1 base and the J gene lost 3 bases, with 6 bases spanning the gap. Germline assignment: CDR1 SGHDT and CDR2 YYEEEE. CDR3 coding DNA: TGTGCCAGCAGCTTGACGGCGACAGATACGCAGTATTTT. It yields the protein CASSLTATDTQYF.

The V and J genes are TRBV18 and TRBJ1-1, with 8 nucleotides matching TRBD1. This CDR3 contains 14 residues. Germline V gene lookup returns CDR1 KGHSH and CDR2 LQKENI. V dropped 4 bases and J dropped 1; count of bases not matched to a gene: 2. As DNA, the CDR3 is TGTGCCAGCTCACGGACAGGGCAGAACACTGAAGCTTTCTTT. Protein sequence: CASSRTGQNTEAFF.

This chain joins TRBV6-1 and TRBJ2-7; D is ambiguous. V was pared by 6 bases and J by 8 bases, with 14 bases between. Germline CDR1 reads MNHNS; CDR2 reads SASEGT. The CDR3 loop spans 12 amino acids. CDR3 amino acids: CASRLSANKQYF. The CDR3 nucleotides read TGTGCCAGCAGACTCAGCGCCAACAAGCAGTACTTC.

The chain uses TRBV4-3 and TRBJ2-1, with TRBD2 matching 7 bases. Germline assignment: CDR1 LGHNA and CDR2 YSLEER. Trimming took 2 bases from V and 3 from J; bases not matched to a gene: 10. CDR3 size: 17 residues. CDR3 loop: CASSQLPRGGSYNEQFF. The CDR3 region has the DNA TGCGCCAGCAGCCAATTGCCCCGGGGCGGGAGCTACAATGAGCAGTTCTTC.

The V call is TRBV19, the J call TRBJ2-1; TRBD2 might be the D (6 bases). The germline CDR1 and CDR2 sequences are LNHDA and SQIVND (reference sequence). Between the trimmed V and J ends, which lost 3 bases and 4 bases, there was a span of 16 bases. The CDR3 sequence is 16 residues long. The CDR3 DNA reads TGTGCCAGTAGTATTGTGGGAGGCCTTACGTACAATGAGCAGTTCTTC. Translating it yields CASSIVGGLTYNEQFF.

This chain links TRBV19 with TRBJ1-5, with 12 bases fitting TRBD1. Germline CDR1 and CDR2: LNHDA and SQIVND (reference sequence). J gave up 3 bases and V 5 bases, and 5 bases lay outside the gene matches. The CDR3 is 16 residues long. The CDR3 nucleotides read TGTGCCAGTAGTCCAGGGACAGGGGGCCTCAATCAGCCCCAGCATTTT. Translation: CASSPGTGGLNQPQHF. Full variable domain (missing parts from reference TRBV19 and TRBJ1-5): DGGITQSPKYLFRKEGQNVTLSCEQNLNHDAMYWYRQDPGQGLRLIYYSQIVNDFQKGDIAEGYSVSREKKESFPLTVTSAQKNPTAFYLCASSPGTGGLNQPQHFGDGTRLSIL.

V gene TRBV30 combines with J gene TRBJ1-5; weak D call: TRBD1 (5 bases). The CDR3 is 13 amino acids. Germline-derived CDR1 and CDR2 are GTSNPN and SVGIG (reference sequence). The V end was cut by 3 bases, the J end by 5 bases, with 11 bases between. In DNA, the CDR3 is TGTGCCTGGAGAGGGCAGGGCGATCAGCCCCAGCATTTT. It encodes CAWRGQGDQPQHF.

The chain combines TRBV7-9 with TRBJ2-1; perhaps TRBD2 as D (5 bases). Per the germline V gene, CDR1 is SEHNR and CDR2 is FQNEAQ (reference sequence). This CDR3 is 19 amino acids long. V dropped 3 bases and J dropped 0 bases, with 21 bases sitting between them. The CDR3 here is CASSFGVAADGSSYNEQFF. CDR3 in DNA: TGTGCCAGCAGCTTCGGGGTGGCAGCGGATGGGAGCTCCTACAATGAGCAGTTCTTC.

CDR3 nucleotides: TGTGCCAGCACCTCGGGACTAGCCGTCGAAGACATTCAGTACTTC. Encoded protein: CASTSGLAVEDIQYF. This rearrangement joins TRBV28 to TRBJ2-4, with TRBD2 matching 9 bases. Germline V CDR1 and CDR2: MDHEN, SYDVKM. The CDR3 runs 15 residues. J was trimmed by 8 bases and V by 7 bases; bases with no gene match: 12.

The V and J genes are TRBV28 and TRBJ2-1; possible D gene TRBD1, 6 bases. Trimming took off 7 bases at V and 2 bases at J, with 12 bases between the two ends. The CDR3 totals 14 residues. Germline assignment: CDR1 MDHEN and CDR2 SYDVKM. DNA of the CDR3: TGTGCCAGCACCATACAGGGTACCTACAATGAGCAGTTCTTC. It is translated as CASTIQGTYNEQFF.

This clone was detected a few times. The CDR3 protein is CASGEDILSPLHF. The CDR3 nucleotides are TGCGCCAGCGGGGAGGACATCCTTTCACCCCTCCACTTT. The chain recombines TRBV10-2 with TRBJ1-6; weak D call: TRBD1 (5 bases). The CDR3 sequence is 13 residues long. Germline CDR1 and CDR2: WSHSY and SAAADI. Deletions cut 8 bases from V and 9 bases from J, with 14 bases between.

The J gene is TRBJ1-2, the V gene TRBV28, with 10 bases fitting TRBD1. With 6 bases clipped from V and 4 bases from J, the junction kept 5 bases outside the gene matches. The CDR3 covers 14 residues. The V gene's germline CDR1 is MDHEN and CDR2 SYDVKM. The CDR3 loop reads CASRRTGGGYGYTF. CDR3 nucleotides: TGTGCCAGCAGAAGGACAGGGGGGGGCTATGGCTACACCTTC.

The V and J genes are TRBV5-1 and TRBJ1-4; D gene ambiguous. Germline V gene sequence: CDR1 SGHRS, CDR2 YFSETQ. The CDR3 loop spans 14 amino acids. V lost 0 bases, J lost 8 bases, and 11 bases lay in between. CDR3 residues: CASSLGRAEEKLFF. The CDR3 region has the DNA TGCGCCAGCAGCTTGGGAAGGGCGGAGGAAAAACTGTTTTTT.

J is TRBJ1-1 and V is TRBV11-2; tentative D call: TRBD1 (6 bases). CDR3 length equals 14 residues. V dropped 0 bases and J dropped 9 bases, with 14 bases sitting between them. Germline V CDR1 and CDR2: SGHAT, FQNNGV. The CDR3 coding sequence is TGTGCCAGCAGCTTAGATCTTTGGGGGGCAAAAGCTTTCTTT. Its translation is CASSLDLWGAKAFF.

The sample holds a few counts of this clone. V is TRBV6-5 and J is TRBJ1-2; D gene ambiguous. Trimming removed 0 bases from V and 1 base from J, with 9 bases in between. Germline lookup yields CDR1 MNHEY and CDR2 SVGAGI. The CDR3 contains 15 residues. The CDR3 protein is CASSYSVDLNYGYTF. CDR3 coding DNA: TGTGCCAGCAGTTACTCGGTGGACCTTAACTATGGCTACACCTTC.

This clone has a handful of counts. V and J are TRBV2 and TRBJ2-1; D ambiguous. V lost 4 bases and J lost 5, with 3 bases in between. This CDR3 has 11 amino acids. CDR1 SNHLY and CDR2 FYNNEI come from the germline V gene. The CDR3 here is CASSGDNEQFF. The CDR3 bases are TGTGCCAGCAGTGGAGACAATGAGCAGTTCTTC.

This clone was found a few times. The chain employs TRBV19 and TRBJ2-1; perhaps TRBD1 as D (5 bases). Germline loops: CDR1 LNHDA, CDR2 SQIVND (reference sequence). The CDR3 covers 15 residues. The germline V and J ends were trimmed by 6 bases and 0 bases, with 12 bases remaining between them. The CDR3 nucleotides are TGTGCCAGTAGCCGACAGTGGAGCTCCTACAATGAGCAGTTCTTC. Translated, it gives CASSRQWSSYNEQFF. Combining the CDR3 with reference TRBV19 and TRBJ2-1 gives the whole variable domain DGGITQSPKYLFRKEGQNVTLSCEQNLNHDAMYWYRQDPGQGLRLIYYSQIVNDFQKGDIAEGYSVSREKKESFPLTVTSAQKNPTAFYLCASSRQWSSYNEQFFGPGTRLTVL.

This clone was seen once. V gene TRBV4-1 combines with J gene TRBJ2-7; possibly TRBD2 for D (6 bases). V was shortened by 0 bases and J by 3 bases, with 21 bases between the two germline ends. The CDR3 is 18 amino acids. Germline CDR1 reads MGHRA; CDR2 reads YSYEKL. For the CDR3, the DNA is TGCGCCAGCAGCCAAGATAGGTCCGGGGGACCCCTGATCTACGAGCAGTACTTC. Its protein product is CASSQDRSGGPLIYEQYF.